Each of the 32 T cell receptor beta chains below was sequenced from the same sample in a study of beta chain features in type 1 diabetes. Of the isolated RNA, all was reverse transcribed, and so the sequenced material was expressed TCRB transcripts. Method: immunoSEQ multiplex PCR; TCRdb's copy keeps in-frame clones and lacks some. The profile covers around 290,000 clones, with approximately 8.1% appearing a single time and approximately 0.93% taken by the ten largest. Sample: central memory CD4+ T cells from blood. The receptors were sampled from a woman aged 18-29 years in good health.

The V gene is TRBV9, the J gene TRBJ2-2; D is perhaps TRBD1 (5 bases). The length of the CDR3 is 16 residues. Germline V gene sequence: CDR1 SGDLS, CDR2 YYNGEE. Trimming shortened V by 0 bases and J by 4 bases, and 13 bases separated the two germline ends. The CDR3: CASSVVDRGGTGELFF. The CDR3 DNA reads as TGTGCCAGCAGCGTAGTAGATAGGGGCGGCACCGGGGAGCTGTTTTTT.

The chain carries TRBV18 and TRBJ2-7, with 8 bases identical to TRBD1. The CDR3 is made up of 13 amino acids. Germline V gives CDR1 KGHSH, CDR2 LQKENI. V trimming: 4 bases; J trimming: 4 bases; junction bases outside the gene matches: 3. The CDR3 nucleotides read TGTGCCAGCTCACTCGACAGGGGTTACGAGCAGTACTTC. It specifies CASSLDRGYEQYF.

This clone has more than one count but fewer than ten. CDR3 sequence reads: CASSTVGETSYEQYF. CDR3 sequence (DNA): TGTGCCAGCAGCACTGTCGGCGAGACCTCCTACGAGCAGTACTTC. The V and J genes are TRBV6-5 and TRBJ2-7; D is uncertain. The CDR3 is 15 residues long. V lost 6 bases and J 0 bases, leaving 15 bases between the germline ends. Looked up from germline, CDR1 is MNHEY and CDR2 is SVGAGI.

This clone was recorded many times. Other DNA variants within this sample encode the same CDR3. This chain links TRBV7-9 with TRBJ2-3; D is ambiguous. The CDR3 covers 11 residues. Germline loops: CDR1 SEHNR, CDR2 FQNEAQ (reference sequence). Between the trimmed V and J ends, which lost 5 bases and 2 bases, there was a span of 2 bases. The DNA for the CDR3 is TGTGCCAGCAGCCTCACAGATACGCAGTATTTT. It codes for CASSLTDTQYF.

The chain is built from TRBV5-4 and TRBJ1-1, with 7 bases that match TRBD1. The germline V gene has CDR1 SGHNT and CDR2 YYREEE (reference sequence). This CDR3 has 14 residues. With V trimmed by 7 bases and J by 6 bases, 12 bases remained unmatched. The CDR3 reads CASSRQDRSSEAFF. DNA for the CDR3: TGTGCCAGCTCACGACAGGACAGGTCATCTGAAGCTTTCTTT.

This clone has a handful of counts. V gene TRBV10-3 combines with J gene TRBJ2-4; D unresolved. The germline V and J ends were trimmed by 5 bases and 3 bases, with 17 bases remaining between them. The germline V gene encodes CDR1 ENHRY and CDR2 SYGVKD. This CDR3 comprises 16 residues. The CDR3 sequence is CAISSDLGAGKNIQYF. CDR3 nucleotide sequence: TGTGCCATCAGTTCCGATTTAGGCGCCGGCAAAAACATTCAGTACTTC.

The sample holds a few counts of this clone. The chain recombines TRBV6-4 with TRBJ1-5; D may be TRBD1 (5 bases). Germline CDR1 is MRHNA and CDR2 is SNTAGT. V shed 3 bases and J shed 7 bases, with 10 bases lying between them. CDR3 length: 13 residues. CDR3 protein: CASSEQGGQPQHF. The CDR3 DNA is TGTGCCAGCAGTGAGCAGGGCGGGCAGCCCCAGCATTTT.

V and J are TRBV7-8 and TRBJ2-1; D not resolved. Germline CDR1 SGHVS, CDR2 FQNEAQ. V was shortened by 3 bases and J by 4 bases, with 7 bases between the two germline ends. This CDR3 region has 13 residues. The CDR3 is CASSFPKYNEQFF. CDR3 nucleotides: TGTGCCAGCAGCTTTCCCAAGTACAATGAGCAGTTCTTC.

This clone was detected only a few times. The chain uses TRBV19 and TRBJ2-1; 10 nucleotides line up with TRBD2. CDR1 LNHDA and CDR2 SQIVND come from the germline V gene (reference sequence). The CDR3 spans 15 residues. Unmatched junction bases numbered 5, after V lost 3 bases and J lost 6 bases. The CDR3 loop is CASSIKSSGGNEQFF. The DNA for the CDR3 is TGTGCCAGTAGTATCAAGTCTAGCGGGGGCAATGAGCAGTTCTTC. The complete variable domain, with remaining parts taken from reference TRBV19 and TRBJ2-1, reads DGGITQSPKYLFRKEGQNVTLSCEQNLNHDAMYWYRQDPGQGLRLIYYSQIVNDFQKGDIAEGYSVSREKKESFPLTVTSAQKNPTAFYLCASSIKSSGGNEQFFGPGTRLTVL.

This clone has more than one count but fewer than ten. The V call is TRBV7-2, the J call TRBJ2-5, with TRBD2 matching over 13 bases. V was clipped by 5 bases and J by 8 bases; unmatched bases: 11. This CDR3 region has 16 residues. Germline V gene sequence: CDR1 SGHTA, CDR2 FQGNSA. Written as DNA, the CDR3 is TGTGCCAGCAGCGTCGGACTAGCGGGAGTGGACGGAACCCAGTACTTC. It specifies CASSVGLAGVDGTQYF.

Written as DNA, the CDR3 is TGCGCCAGCAGCACGGGGACAGGGAATAATCAGCCCCAGCATTTT. This sequence encodes CASSTGTGNNQPQHF. The chain uses TRBV5-1 and TRBJ1-5; 9 bases line up with TRBD1. Trimming removed 4 bases from V and 4 bases from J; junction bases left unmatched: 6. This CDR3 is built from 15 residues. Germline V gene sequence: CDR1 SGHRS, CDR2 YFSETQ.

This clone was observed a handful of times. This chain joins TRBV10-3 and TRBJ2-5, with D possibly being TRBD2 (5 bases). CDR1 and CDR2 (germline): ENHRY, SYGVKD. The V end was cut by 5 bases, the J end by 5 bases, with 18 bases between. This CDR3 region has 15 residues. This CDR3 reads CAISSLGPRRETQYF. In DNA form, the CDR3 reads TGTGCCATCAGTTCACTCGGACCCCGGAGGGAGACCCAGTACTTC.

The V and J genes are TRBV30 and TRBJ2-1; possible D gene TRBD2, 6 bases. The V gene lost 4 bases and the J gene lost 7 bases, with 20 bases spanning the gap. The CDR3 has 15 amino acids. The germline V gene encodes CDR1 GTSNPN and CDR2 SVGIG (reference sequence). The CDR3 spells CAWTPTSSNWNEQFF. DNA for the CDR3: TGTGCCTGGACTCCCACTAGCAGCAATTGGAATGAGCAGTTCTTC.

This clone was counted ten times or more. The V call is TRBV4-3, the J call TRBJ1-2, with D unresolved. Deletions cut 0 bases from V and 3 bases from J, with 8 bases between. The CDR3 runs 14 residues. From germline, CDR1 is LGHNA and CDR2 YSLEER. CDR3 DNA: TGCGCCAGCAGCCAAGATTACCAGTACTATGGCTACACCTTC. It encodes CASSQDYQYYGYTF.

In its sample, this clone was seen a few times. The rearrangement joins TRBV9 to TRBJ1-2; D ambiguous. The germline V and J ends were trimmed by 4 bases and 5 bases, with 18 bases remaining between them. The germline V gene has CDR1 SGDLS and CDR2 YYNGEE. This CDR3 spans 15 amino acids. The chain's CDR3 is CASSQPQGPLYGYTF. CDR3 nucleotide sequence: TGTGCCAGCAGCCAGCCTCAAGGCCCTTTATATGGCTACACCTTC.

This rearrangement joins TRBV21-1 to TRBJ2-7; TRBD2 is the table's D call, not checked against the DNA. TRBV21-1 is a pseudogene. The CDR3 runs 13 residues. CDR3 sequence (DNA): TGTGCCAGCAGCCCTCGGGGGGGCGGCGAGCAGTACTTC. It specifies CASSPRGGGEQYF.

This clone was seen at least ten times. The chain links TRBV28 to TRBJ1-1, with 7 bases identical to TRBD1. The CDR3 sequence is 11 residues long. From germline, CDR1 is MDHEN and CDR2 SYDVKM. Germline trimming cut 7 bases from V and 8 bases from J; bases unmatched to any gene: 4. The CDR3 coding sequence is TGTGCCAGCAAAGGACAGGCCGAAGCTTTCTTT. It encodes CASKGQAEAFF.

The table lists this clone with many counts. The chain uses TRBV4-3 and TRBJ2-2; D uncertain. CDR3 length equals 15 residues. Germline V gives CDR1 LGHNA, CDR2 YSLEER. V lost 6 bases, J lost 1 base, and 12 bases lay in between. CDR3 in amino acids: CASRREVKNTGELFF. Written as DNA, the CDR3 is TGCGCCAGCAGGCGCGAGGTGAAGAACACCGGGGAGCTGTTTTTT.

The CDR3 reads CASSPNRGDFF. CDR3 DNA sequence: TGCGCCAGCAGCCCAAATCGGGGGGATTTCTTC. The J gene is TRBJ2-1, the V gene TRBV23-1; 7 bases align to TRBD2. TRBV23-1 is reported as an ORF; its role is uncertain. The junction had 9 bases not matched to a gene; V was cut back by 6 bases and J by 16 bases. The CDR3 contains 11 residues.

This chain uses TRBV6-6 with TRBJ2-7; D gene unclear. This CDR3 comprises 12 residues. V lost 4 bases to trimming and J lost 3 bases, with 7 bases between them. Germline CDR1 is MNHNY and CDR2 is SVGAGI (reference sequence). The CDR3 coding sequence is TGTGCCAGCAGTTCCCAGATCTACGAGCAGTACTTC. Translation gives CASSSQIYEQYF.

This clone occurred a few times. The chain uses TRBV7-2 and TRBJ2-1, with a tentative D call TRBD2 (7 bases). V was clipped by 5 bases and J by 3 bases, with 14 bases between them. In germline, CDR1 is SGHTA, CDR2 FQGNSA. This CDR3 comprises 15 residues. This chain's CDR3 is CASSGRGAYYNEQFF. In nucleotides, the CDR3 is TGTGCCAGCAGCGGCCGGGGGGCATACTACAATGAGCAGTTCTTC.

The rearrangement links TRBV28 to TRBJ2-5; D gene ambiguous. V lost 8 bases to trimming and J lost 7 bases, with 23 bases between them. Germline CDR1 is MDHEN and CDR2 is SYDVKM. The CDR3 covers 15 residues. Here the CDR3 reads CASLEAGNRLGTQYF. As DNA, the CDR3 is TGTGCCAGCCTAGAGGCAGGCAACCGGCTAGGGACCCAGTACTTC.

This clone was seen more than once but under ten times. The CDR3 loop reads CASSVATGSAAKNIQYF. The CDR3 DNA is TGTGCCAGCAGCGTAGCTACGGGGAGTGCCGCCAAAAACATTCAGTACTTC. The rearrangement uses TRBV9 and TRBJ2-4; D is perhaps TRBD2 (5 bases). Per the germline V gene, CDR1 is SGDLS and CDR2 is YYNGEE. CDR3 length: 17 residues. Trimming removed 0 bases at V and 1 base at J, with 14 bases between. Variable domain in full (rest from reference TRBV9 and TRBJ2-4): DSGVTQTPKHLITATGQRVTLRCSPRSGDLSVYWYQQSLDQGLQFLIQYYNGEERAKGNILERFSAQQFPDLHSELNLSSLELGDSALYFCASSVATGSAAKNIQYFGAGTRLSVL.

This clone turned up a few times. This rearrangement joins TRBV4-1 to TRBJ2-7; the match to TRBD2 covers 13 bases. After removal of 2 bases from V and 12 bases from J, the junction contained 13 bases not matched to a gene. CDR1 MGHRA and CDR2 YSYEKL come from the germline V gene. The CDR3 extends over 16 amino acids. CDR3 loop: CASSQIRGELAGGVYF. CDR3 in DNA: TGCGCCAGCAGCCAAATAAGGGGTGAACTAGCGGGAGGGGTGTACTTC.

The chain couples TRBV5-1 to TRBJ2-3; D possibly corresponds to TRBD2 (5 bases). Germline CDR1 SGHRS, CDR2 YFSETQ. With 0 bases removed from V and 0 bases from J, the gap between germline ends came to 5 bases. This CDR3 is built from 14 residues. CDR3 bases: TGCGCCAGCAGCTTGGGGACTAGCACAGATACGCAGTATTTT. This encodes CASSLGTSTDTQYF.

V and J are TRBV2 and TRBJ1-5; D not resolved. V was pared by 4 bases and J by 2 bases, with 15 bases between. This CDR3 is 16 amino acids long. The germline V gene has CDR1 SNHLY and CDR2 FYNNEI. The DNA of the CDR3 is TGTGCCAGCAGTGGGGCGATAGGTTTCGGCAATCAGCCCCAGCATTTT. This gives the protein CASSGAIGFGNQPQHF.

This clone came up a few times. The chain carries TRBV27 and TRBJ2-2; 8 bases are a match to TRBD1. CDR1 and CDR2 from the germline V gene are MNHEY and SMNVEV (reference sequence). V was clipped by 10 bases and J by 7 bases; unmatched bases: 11. The CDR3 has 14 amino acids. The CDR3 loop is CATKLRGPGGELFF. The CDR3 DNA reads TGTGCCACCAAACTCAGGGGGCCGGGCGGGGAGCTGTTTTTT.

The chain employs TRBV29-1 and TRBJ2-5, with 8 bases identical to TRBD2. After removal of 7 bases from V and 4 bases from J, the junction contained 8 bases not matched to a gene. Germline values: CDR1 SQVTM, CDR2 ANQGSEA. This CDR3 has 13 amino acids. DNA of the CDR3: TGCAGCGGGTGCCGGGGGGGCGGAGAGACCCAGTACTTC. The encoded protein is CSGCRGGGETQYF.

This clone was counted a few times. The rearrangement joins TRBV4-3 to TRBJ2-3; D gene ambiguous. Trimming removed 1 base from V and 11 bases from J, with 13 bases in between. This CDR3 comprises 13 residues. In germline, CDR1 is LGHNA, CDR2 YSLEER. CDR3 nucleotide sequence: TGCGCCAGCAGCCAAGGGAATGATATGGGGCAGTATTTT. Residues: CASSQGNDMGQYF.

The DNA for the CDR3 is TGCGCCAGCAGCCAAGACCCCCACACCGAGGGTTCACCCCTCCACTTT. Translated, it gives CASSQDPHTEGSPLHF. The rearrangement uses TRBV4-3 and TRBJ1-6; D unclear. The germline CDR1 and CDR2 sequences are LGHNA and YSLEER. The CDR3 length is 16 residues. V lost 0 bases and J 9 bases, leaving 15 bases between the germline ends.

This chain links TRBV5-4 with TRBJ2-3; the D is unclear. V dropped 2 bases and J dropped 5 bases, with 3 bases sitting between them. CDR3 length: 11 amino acids. The V gene's germline CDR1 is SGHNT and CDR2 YYREEE (reference sequence). As DNA, the CDR3 is TGTGCCAGCAGCTTTAAAGATACGCAGTATTTT. It is translated as CASSFKDTQYF.

This clone was found a few times. Distinct nucleotide sequences in the sample also encode this CDR3. V and J are TRBV7-2 and TRBJ2-5; 8 bases agree with TRBD2. CDR3 length: 15 residues. V lost 2 bases and J lost 7; bases outside the gene matches: 9. Germline V gene data show CDR1 as SGHTA and CDR2 as FQGNSA. CDR3 loop: CASSLSGGVSGTQYF. CDR3 sequence (DNA): TGTGCCAGCAGCTTATCGGGGGGGGTATCGGGGACCCAGTACTTC. Variable domain in full (rest from reference TRBV7-2 and TRBJ2-5): GAGVSQSPSNKVTEKGKDVELRCDPISGHTALYWYRQSLGQGLEFLIYFQGNSAPDKSGLPSDRFSAERTGGSVSTLTIQRTQQEDSAVYLCASSLSGGVSGTQYFGPGTRLLVL.